Included here is one TCR beta chain sequence, with context. Original data processing: Reference gene primer amplification gave estimated nucleated cell counts. The data were produced by immunoSEQ multiplex PCR, yet TCRdb's version contains in-frame clones alone and is incomplete. From that table come the V and J calls and clone size; the DNA was used to work out D and trimming. This table has roughly 100,000 clones, roughly 90% appearing once. The entry originates in a study of blood T cell repertoires in COVID-19. Study-wide background: Acute-phase and convalescent COVID-19 samples originated in the United States, Italy and Spain. The cDNA or gDNA used as material had been derived from T cells, B-cell-depleted T cells, or PBMCs.

The CDR3 spans 13 residues. CDR1 is GTSNPN and CDR2 is SVGIG in the germline V gene (reference sequence). V gave up 7 bases and J gave up 2 bases; unmatched junction bases: 4. The rearrangement uses TRBV30 and TRBJ1-5; 8 bases are a match to TRBD1. This sequence was found in a woman in her sixties with acute or convalescent COVID-19. Sequencing was carried out using peripheral blood. The CDR3 sequence: CAYQGQGNQPQHF. CDR3 DNA: TGTGCCTATCAGGGACAGGGCAATCAGCCCCAGCATTTT.